This T cell receptor beta chain was captured in a study of blood T cell repertoires in COVID-19. Overall study context: Specimens from acute and convalescent COVID-19 originated in the United States, Italy and Spain. From T cells, B-cell-depleted T cells, or PBMCs came the material, which was cDNA or gDNA.

In Seattle, patients joined the study during active infection and were tracked longitudinally. Only in-frame clones appear in the TCRdb table, and some are missing; sequencing was by immunoSEQ multiplex PCR. The sample gives 200,000 to 250,000 clones, around 81% of which show up once; 7.5% to 8% is in the top ten. The ends were cut back, 0 bases at V and 0 bases at J, with 7 bases in the middle. Looked up from germline, CDR1 is SGDLS and CDR2 is YYNGEE. This CDR3 spans 15 amino acids. This chain links TRBV9 with TRBJ2-1; no clear D. The material sequenced was peripheral blood. This receptor was obtained from a woman of 80 years or more with COVID-19, enrolled during active disease. CDR3 coding DNA: TGTGCCAGCAGCGTAGACTCCGGCTCCTACAATGAGCAGTTCTTC. Protein sequence: CASSVDSGSYNEQFF.